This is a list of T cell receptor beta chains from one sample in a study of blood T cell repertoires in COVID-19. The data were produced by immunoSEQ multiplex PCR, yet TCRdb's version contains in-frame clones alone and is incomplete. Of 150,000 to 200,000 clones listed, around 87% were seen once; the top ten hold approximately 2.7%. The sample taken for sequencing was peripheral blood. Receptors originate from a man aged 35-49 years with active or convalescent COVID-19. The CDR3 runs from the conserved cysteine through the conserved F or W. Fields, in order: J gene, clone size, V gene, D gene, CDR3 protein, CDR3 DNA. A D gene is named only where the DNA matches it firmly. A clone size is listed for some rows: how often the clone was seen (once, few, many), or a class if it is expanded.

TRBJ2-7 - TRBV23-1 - CASSQSPAVKGWEQYF TGCGCCAGCAGTCAATCGCCGGCGGTGAAGGGGTGGGAGCAGTACTTC
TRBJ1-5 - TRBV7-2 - CASSPTRARQPQHF TGTGCCAGCAGCCCGACCAGGGCCAGGCAGCCCCAGCATTTT
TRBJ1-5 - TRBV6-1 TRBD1 CASSERVGTGGSNQPQHF TGTGCCAGCAGTGAAAGGGTAGGGACAGGGGGGAGCAATCAGCCCCAGCATTTT
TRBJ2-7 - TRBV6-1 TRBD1 CASSERDRGYEQYF TGTGCCAGCAGTGAACGGGACAGGGGCTACGAGCAGTACTTC
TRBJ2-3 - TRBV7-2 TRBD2 CASNNGGGVRTDTQYF TGTGCCAGCAACAATGGTGGGGGGGTTCGCACAGATACGCAGTATTTT
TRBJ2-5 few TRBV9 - CASSVEDGYEGMETQYF TGTGCCAGCAGCGTAGAAGATGGGTATGAGGGCATGGAGACCCAGTACTTC
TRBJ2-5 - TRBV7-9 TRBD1 CASSFQGGVETQYF TGTGCCAGCAGCTTCCAAGGGGGCGTGGAGACCCAGTACTTC
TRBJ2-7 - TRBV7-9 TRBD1 CASSLGQGIDEQYF TGTGCCAGCAGCTTGGGACAGGGGATCGACGAGCAGTACTTC
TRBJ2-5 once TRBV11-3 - CASSRQGGETQYF TGTGCCAGCAGCCGTCAGGGGGGAGAGACCCAGTACTTC
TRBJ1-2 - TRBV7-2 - CASSLASQGPYGYTF TGTGCCAGCAGCTTAGCATCACAGGGACCCTATGGCTACACCTTC
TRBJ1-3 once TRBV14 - CASSQDPGVRAGNTIYF TGTGCCAGCAGCCAAGACCCGGGGGTTCGGGCTGGAAACACCATATATTTT
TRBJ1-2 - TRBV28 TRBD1 CAVGTGEYGYTF TGTGCCGTCGGGACAGGGGAATATGGCTACACCTTC
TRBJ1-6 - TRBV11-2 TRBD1 CASSPRQGTSPLHF TGTGCCAGCAGCCCCCGACAGGGGACTTCACCCCTCCACTTT
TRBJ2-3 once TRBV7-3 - CASSLMTSSDTQYF TGTGCCAGCAGCTTAATGACTTCGTCTGATACGCAGTATTTT
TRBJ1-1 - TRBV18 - CASSPDTPEAFF TGTGCCAGCTCACCAGACACGCCTGAAGCTTTCTTT
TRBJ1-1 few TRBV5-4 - CASSSGKRETNTEAFF TGTGCCAGCAGCTCGGGTAAGAGGGAGACGAACACTGAAGCTTTCTTT
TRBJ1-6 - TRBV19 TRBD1 CASSTSTGGSNSPLHF TGTGCCAGTAGTACGTCGACAGGGGGTAGTAATTCACCCCTCCACTTT
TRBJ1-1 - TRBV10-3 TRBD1 CAISDRGQNTEAFF TGTGCCATCAGTGATAGGGGGCAGAACACTGAAGCTTTCTTT
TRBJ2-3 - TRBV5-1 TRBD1 CASSLGQGRTDTQYF TGCGCCAGCAGCCTGGGACAGGGGAGGACAGATACGCAGTATTTT
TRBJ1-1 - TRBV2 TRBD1 CASSDETGGPITEAFF TGTGCCAGCAGTGATGAAACAGGGGGGCCGATAACTGAAGCTTTCTTT
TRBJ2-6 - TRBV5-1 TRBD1 CASSYRDRGYSGANVLTF TGCGCCAGCAGCTACCGGGACAGGGGGTACTCTGGGGCCAACGTCCTGACTTTC
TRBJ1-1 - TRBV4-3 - CASSQDPNAVAEAFF TGCGCCAGCAGCCAAGATCCCAATGCGGTCGCTGAAGCTTTCTTT
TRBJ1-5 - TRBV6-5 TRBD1 CASSDQGAHQPQHF TGTGCCAGCAGCGATCAGGGGGCACATCAGCCCCAGCATTTT
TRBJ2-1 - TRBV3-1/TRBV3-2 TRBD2 CASSPRTSGGAIPLNEQFF TGTGCCAGCAGCCCTCGGACTAGCGGGGGGGCCATACCTCTCAATGAGCAGTTCTTC
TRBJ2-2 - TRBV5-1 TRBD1 CASSDAGQGPGELFF TGCGCCAGCAGCGATGCGGGACAGGGGCCCGGGGAGCTGTTTTTT
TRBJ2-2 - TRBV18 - CASSPLAGANTGELFF TGTGCCAGCTCACCACTGGCCGGAGCGAACACCGGGGAGCTGTTTTTT
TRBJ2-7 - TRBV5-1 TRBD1 CASSLARTGAYEQYF TGCGCCAGCAGCTTGGCCCGGACAGGGGCCTACGAGCAGTACTTC
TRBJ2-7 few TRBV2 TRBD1 CASRPGGSSYEQYF TGTGCCAGCAGGCCAGGGGGAAGCTCCTACGAGCAGTACTTC
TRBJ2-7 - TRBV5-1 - CASSLGTLIDSYEQYF TGCGCCAGCAGCTTGGGCACCTTAATAGACTCCTACGAGCAGTACTTC
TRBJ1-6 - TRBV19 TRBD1 CASSRQGSDSPLHF TGTGCCAGTAGCAGACAGGGTTCGGATTCACCCCTCCACTTT
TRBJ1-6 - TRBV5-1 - CASSLAGGYSPLHF TGCGCCAGCAGCTTGGCGGGGGGATATTCACCCCTCCACTTT
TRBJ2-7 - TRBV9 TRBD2 CASSSGTSSSYEQYF TGTGCCAGCAGCAGCGGGACTTCTAGCTCCTACGAGCAGTACTTC
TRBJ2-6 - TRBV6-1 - CASSEAMTYYSGANVLTF TGTGCCAGCAGTGAAGCGATGACCTACTACTCTGGGGCCAACGTCCTGACTTTC
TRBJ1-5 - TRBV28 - CASSLYREQPQHF TGTGCCAGCAGTTTATACAGGGAACAGCCCCAGCATTTT
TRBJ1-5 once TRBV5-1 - CASSSTGQPQHF TGCGCCAGCAGCTCTACAGGTCAGCCCCAGCATTTT
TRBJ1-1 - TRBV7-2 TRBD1 CASSPDRATEAFF TGTGCCAGCAGCCCCGACAGGGCCACTGAAGCTTTCTTT
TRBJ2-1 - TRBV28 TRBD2 CASKTSGPYNEQFF TGTGCCAGTAAGACTAGCGGGCCCTACAATGAGCAGTTCTTC
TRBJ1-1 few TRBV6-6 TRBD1 CASSFNRGHTEAFF TGTGCCAGCAGTTTCAACAGGGGTCACACTGAAGCTTTCTTT
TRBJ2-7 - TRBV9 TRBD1 CASSASVGTGEDEQYF TGTGCCAGCAGCGCGAGTGTTGGGACAGGGGAGGACGAGCAGTACTTC
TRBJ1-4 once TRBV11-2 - CASSLDPGDANEKLFF TGTGCCAGCAGCTTAGATCCGGGAGATGCTAATGAAAAACTGTTTTTT
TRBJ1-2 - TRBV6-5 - CASSYGGEKGYTF TGTGCCAGCAGTTACGGGGGGGAGAAGGGCTACACCTTC
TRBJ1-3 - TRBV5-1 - CASSLDGRAGNTIYF TGCGCCAGCAGCTTGGACGGCAGGGCCGGAAACACCATATATTTT
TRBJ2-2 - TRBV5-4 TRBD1 CASGQGTRTGELFF TGTGCCAGCGGACAGGGGACACGCACCGGGGAGCTGTTTTTT
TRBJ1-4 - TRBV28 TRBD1 CASSLIFRGRRTNEKLFF TGTGCCAGCAGTTTAATTTTCAGGGGGCGCCGGACAAATGAAAAACTGTTTTTT
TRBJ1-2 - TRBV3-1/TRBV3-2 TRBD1 CASSQEGQEINYGYTF TGTGCCAGCAGCCAAGAGGGACAGGAAATAAACTATGGCTACACCTTC
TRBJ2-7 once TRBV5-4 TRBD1 CASSRRDSSYEQYF TGTGCCAGCAGTCGCCGGGACAGCTCCTACGAGCAGTACTTC